This T cell receptor (beta chain) was captured in a study of blood T cell repertoires in COVID-19. Study in general: Spain, Italy and the United States supplied samples that represented acute and convalescent COVID-19. PBMCs, B-cell-depleted T cells, or T cells were the source of the cDNA or gDNA that made up the material.

Germline CDR1 is SGHTA and CDR2 is FQGNSA. V was pared by 3 bases and J by 2 bases, with 6 bases between. The length of the CDR3 is 13 residues. The protocol was immunoSEQ multiplex PCR, while the TCRdb copy is restricted to in-frame clones and leaves out a portion. The sample holds over 120,000 clones, approximately 81% seen once. The sequencing input was peripheral blood. The origin of this receptor is a human donor with acute or convalescent COVID-19. The donor label of this sample is uncertain. The chain couples TRBV7-2 to TRBJ2-3, with D unclear. The CDR3 DNA reads as TGTGCCAGCAGCTTCCCAAACACAGATACGCAGTATTTT. The encoded protein is CASSFPNTDTQYF. The full variable domain, completed using reference TRBV7-2 and TRBJ2-3, is GAGVSQSPSNKVTEKGKDVELRCDPISGHTALYWYRQSLGQGLEFLIYFQGNSAPDKSGLPSDRFSAERTGGSVSTLTIQRTQQEDSAVYLCASSFPNTDTQYFGPGTRLTVL.